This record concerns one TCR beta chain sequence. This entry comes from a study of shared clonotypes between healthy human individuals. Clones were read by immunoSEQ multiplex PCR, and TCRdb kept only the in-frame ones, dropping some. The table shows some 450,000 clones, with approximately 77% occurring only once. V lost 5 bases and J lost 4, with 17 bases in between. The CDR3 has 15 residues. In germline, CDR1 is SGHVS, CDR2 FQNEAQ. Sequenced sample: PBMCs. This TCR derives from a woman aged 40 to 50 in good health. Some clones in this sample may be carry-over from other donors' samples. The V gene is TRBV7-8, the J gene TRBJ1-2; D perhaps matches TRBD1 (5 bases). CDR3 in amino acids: CASSPGGSGPYGYTF. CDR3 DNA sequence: TGTGCCAGCAGCCCCGGGGGGTCAGGGCCCTATGGCTACACCTTC.